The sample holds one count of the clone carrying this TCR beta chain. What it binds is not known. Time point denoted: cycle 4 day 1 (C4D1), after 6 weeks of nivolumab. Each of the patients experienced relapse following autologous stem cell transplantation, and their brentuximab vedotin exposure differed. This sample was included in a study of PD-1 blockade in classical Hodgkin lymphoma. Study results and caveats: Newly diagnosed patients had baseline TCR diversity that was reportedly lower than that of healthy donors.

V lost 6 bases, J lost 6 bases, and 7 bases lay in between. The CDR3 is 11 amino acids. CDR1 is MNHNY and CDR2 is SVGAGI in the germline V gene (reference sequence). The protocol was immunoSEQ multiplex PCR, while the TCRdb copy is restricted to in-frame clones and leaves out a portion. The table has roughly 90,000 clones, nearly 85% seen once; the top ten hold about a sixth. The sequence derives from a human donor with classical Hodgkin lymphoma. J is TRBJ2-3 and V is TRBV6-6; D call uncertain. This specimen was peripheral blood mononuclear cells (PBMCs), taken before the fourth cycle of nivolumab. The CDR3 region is CASRQGDTQYF. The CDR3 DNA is TGTGCCAGCAGGCAAGGGGATACGCAGTATTTT.